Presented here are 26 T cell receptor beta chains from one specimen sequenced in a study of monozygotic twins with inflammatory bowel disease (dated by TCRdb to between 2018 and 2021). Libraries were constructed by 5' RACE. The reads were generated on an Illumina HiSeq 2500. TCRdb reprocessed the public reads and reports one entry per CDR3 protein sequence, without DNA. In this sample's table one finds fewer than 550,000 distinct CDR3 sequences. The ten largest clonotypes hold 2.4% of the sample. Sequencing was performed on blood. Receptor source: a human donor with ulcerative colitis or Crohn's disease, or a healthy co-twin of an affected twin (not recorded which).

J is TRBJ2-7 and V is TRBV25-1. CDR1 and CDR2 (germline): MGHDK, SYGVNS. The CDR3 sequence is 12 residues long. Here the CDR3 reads CASSEGGFRQYF.

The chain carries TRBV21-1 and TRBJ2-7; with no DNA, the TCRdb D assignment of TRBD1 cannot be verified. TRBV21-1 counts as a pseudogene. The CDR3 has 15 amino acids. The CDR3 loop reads CASSKAGRKTYEQYF.

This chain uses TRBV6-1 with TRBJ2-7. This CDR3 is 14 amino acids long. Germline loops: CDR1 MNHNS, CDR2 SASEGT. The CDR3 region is CASMGSVRAFEQYF.

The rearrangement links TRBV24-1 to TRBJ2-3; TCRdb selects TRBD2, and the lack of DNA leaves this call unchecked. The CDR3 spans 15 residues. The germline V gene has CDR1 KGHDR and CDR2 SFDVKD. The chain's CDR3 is CATSSSGSSTDTQYF.

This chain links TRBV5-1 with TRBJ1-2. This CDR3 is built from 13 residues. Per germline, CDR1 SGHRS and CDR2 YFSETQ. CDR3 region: CASSLTTAYGYTF.

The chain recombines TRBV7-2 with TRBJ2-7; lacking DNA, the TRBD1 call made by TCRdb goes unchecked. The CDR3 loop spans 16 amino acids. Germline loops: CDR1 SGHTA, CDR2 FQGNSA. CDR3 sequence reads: CASSKWGGATSYEQYF.

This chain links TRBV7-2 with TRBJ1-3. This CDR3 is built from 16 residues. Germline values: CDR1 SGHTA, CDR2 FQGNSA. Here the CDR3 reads CASSVVGPGSGNTIYF.

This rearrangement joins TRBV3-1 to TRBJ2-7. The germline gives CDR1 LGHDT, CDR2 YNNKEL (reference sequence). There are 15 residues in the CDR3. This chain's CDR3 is CASSQDPRSLYEQYF.

CDR3 residues: CSARRDSARYGYTF. This chain connects TRBV20-1 to TRBJ1-2. The CDR3 length is 14 residues. Germline CDR1 reads DFQATT; CDR2 reads SNEGSKA (reference sequence).

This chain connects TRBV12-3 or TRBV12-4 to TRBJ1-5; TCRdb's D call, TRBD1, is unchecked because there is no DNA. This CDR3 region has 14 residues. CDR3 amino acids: CASRTGGGNQPQHF.

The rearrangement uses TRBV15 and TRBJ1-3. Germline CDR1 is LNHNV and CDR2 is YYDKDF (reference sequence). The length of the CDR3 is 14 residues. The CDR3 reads CATRDSFSGNTIYF.

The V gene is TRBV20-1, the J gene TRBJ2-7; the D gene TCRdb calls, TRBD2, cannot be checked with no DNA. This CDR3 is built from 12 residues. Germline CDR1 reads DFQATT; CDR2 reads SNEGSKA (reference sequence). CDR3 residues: CSGLAGTYEQYF.

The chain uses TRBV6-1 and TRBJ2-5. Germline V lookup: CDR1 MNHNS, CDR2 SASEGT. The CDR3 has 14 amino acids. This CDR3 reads CASSEVWLAETQYF.

CDR3 protein: CASSSGGIYGYTF. The V call is TRBV5-6, the J call TRBJ1-2; TCRdb's D call of TRBD1 is untestable without DNA. Germline CDR1 and CDR2: SGHDT and YYEEEE. CDR3 length: 13 amino acids.

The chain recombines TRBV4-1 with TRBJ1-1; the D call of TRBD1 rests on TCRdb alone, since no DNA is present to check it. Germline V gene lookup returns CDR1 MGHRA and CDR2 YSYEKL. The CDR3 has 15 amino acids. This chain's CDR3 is CASSHYTGRNTEAFF.

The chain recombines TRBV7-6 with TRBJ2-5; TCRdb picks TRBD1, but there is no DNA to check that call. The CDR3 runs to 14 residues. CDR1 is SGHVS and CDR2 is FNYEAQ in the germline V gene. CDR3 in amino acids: CASSRDRVQETQYF.

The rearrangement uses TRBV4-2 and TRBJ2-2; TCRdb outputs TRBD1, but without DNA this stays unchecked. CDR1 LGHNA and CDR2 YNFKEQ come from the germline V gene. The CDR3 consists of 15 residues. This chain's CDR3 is CASGDRGQRTGELFF.

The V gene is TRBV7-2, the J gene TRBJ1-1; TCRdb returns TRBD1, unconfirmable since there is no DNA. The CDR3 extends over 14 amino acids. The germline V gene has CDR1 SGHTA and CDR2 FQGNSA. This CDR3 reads CASSPQTGNTEAFF.

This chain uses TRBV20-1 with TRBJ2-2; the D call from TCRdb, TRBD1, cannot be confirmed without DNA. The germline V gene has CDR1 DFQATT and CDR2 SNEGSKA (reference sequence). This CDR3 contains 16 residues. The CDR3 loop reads CSAPGTGTGGTGELFF.

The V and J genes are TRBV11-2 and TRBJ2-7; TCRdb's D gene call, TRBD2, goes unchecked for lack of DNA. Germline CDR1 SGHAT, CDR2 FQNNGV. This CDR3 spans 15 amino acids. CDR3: CASSTSGGPSYEQYF.

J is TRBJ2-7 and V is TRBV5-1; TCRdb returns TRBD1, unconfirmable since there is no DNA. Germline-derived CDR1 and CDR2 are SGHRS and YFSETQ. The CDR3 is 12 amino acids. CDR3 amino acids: CASSTPPYEQYF.

CDR3 region: CASSQDRSLDYGYTF. This chain links TRBV13 with TRBJ1-2; TCRdb indicates TRBD1, and absent DNA this call remains unverified. Germline CDR1 is PRHDT and CDR2 is FYEKMQ (reference sequence). CDR3 length equals 15 residues.

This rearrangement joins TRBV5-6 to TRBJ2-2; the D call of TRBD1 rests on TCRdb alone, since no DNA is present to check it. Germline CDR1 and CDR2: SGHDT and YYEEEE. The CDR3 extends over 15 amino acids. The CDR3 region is CASTRLAPLTGELFF.

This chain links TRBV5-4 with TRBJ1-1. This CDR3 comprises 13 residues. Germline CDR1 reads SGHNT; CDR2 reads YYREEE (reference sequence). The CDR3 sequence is CASSLPAGREAFF.

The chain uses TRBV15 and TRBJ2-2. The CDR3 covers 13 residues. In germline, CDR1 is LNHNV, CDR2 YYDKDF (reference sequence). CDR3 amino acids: CATTRSDTGELFF.

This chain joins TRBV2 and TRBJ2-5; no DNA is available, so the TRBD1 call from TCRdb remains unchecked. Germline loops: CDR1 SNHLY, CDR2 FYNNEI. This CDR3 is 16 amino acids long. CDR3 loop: CASSEAPWTGQETQYF.